This T cell receptor beta chain was documented in a study of identical twins' blood T cells. Study-level points and caveats: Shared CDR3 clonotype counts between two donors mainly tracked the product of their cloneset sizes, twins included.

TCRdb passed the 5' RACE reads through MiXCR, listing each CDR3 protein once. The sample carries around 380,000 distinct CDR3 sequences, about 28% recorded once. Unmatched junction bases numbered 5, after V lost 1 base and J lost 11 bases. The CDR3 runs to 15 residues. On this clonotype: What it recognizes is unknown.

The donors were healthy female monozygous twins, three pairs in total. Likely shared infections and vaccines: all three twin pairs were reared together. The chain links TRBV12-3 or TRBV12-4 to TRBJ2-1; 13 nucleotides line up with TRBD2. This TCR was sampled from a woman aged 18 to 55 in good health. Sequenced: PBMCs. CDR3 sequence: CASSLGLAGGYKQFF. CDR3 DNA: TGTGCCAGCAGTTTAGGACTAGCGGGAGGCTATAAGCAGTTCTTC.